A single T cell receptor beta chain is shown here with its context. What it binds is not known. This CDR3 is built from 18 residues. Trimming removed 2 bases from V and 7 bases from J; junction bases left unmatched: 16. The germline CDR1 and CDR2 sequences are LGHNA and YSLEER. TCRdb's table, derived via immunoSEQ multiplex PCR, lists solely in-frame clones and lacks some. The sample lists around 690,000 clones, 80% to 95% occurring once. Healthy HIV-negative adults with no recent acute infections or vaccinations were recruited as donors. Caucasian adults living in Nashville, Tennessee, provided all samples. This entry is derived from a study of shared clonotypes between healthy human individuals. Study observations and caveats: Deeper or shallower sequencing was expected to change how clonotypes are shared among donors. Rarefaction exposed incomplete sorted-subset sequencing despite large depth.

The sample consisted of memory CD8+ T cells from PBMCs. Subset reported: CD45RO+ cells pooled with CCR7-negative TemRA cells. V gene TRBV4-3 combines with J gene TRBJ2-2, with TRBD2 matching over 7 bases. The receptor's source is a man aged 18 to 30 in good health. Some clones in this sample may be carry-over from other donors' samples. The CDR3 spells CASSQSHRGEGRRGELFF. DNA of the CDR3: TGCGCCAGCAGCCAATCCCACCGGGGGGAGGGCCGTCGCGGGGAGCTGTTTTTT.